These 16 T cell receptor beta chains came from one sample sequenced in a study of identifying expanded T cells in peripheral blood. Assay: immunoSEQ multiplex PCR; the TCRdb copy retains only in-frame clones and omits some. The data contain 90,000 to 120,000 clones, about 89% of them singletons. The sample consisted of blood. These receptors were taken from a person between 18 and 75 years old in good health.

The CDR3 sequence is CASGRGSGESYNSPLHF. The DNA for the CDR3 is TGCGCCAGCGGGCGGGGAAGTGGAGAGTCCTATAATTCACCCCTCCACTTT. The chain couples TRBV5-1 to TRBJ1-6; D remains unclear. In germline, CDR1 is SGHRS, CDR2 YFSETQ. V gave up 7 bases and J gave up 1 base, with 18 bases separating them. The CDR3 consists of 17 residues.

This chain links TRBV6-5 with TRBJ2-1; weak D call: TRBD2 (5 bases). Germline CDR1 is MNHEY and CDR2 is SVGAGI. With 4 bases removed from V and 1 base from J, the gap between germline ends came to 11 bases. CDR3 length equals 15 residues. In nucleotides, the CDR3 is TGTGCCAGCAGTTGGTCGACGGGATCCTACAATGAGCAGTTCTTC. This encodes CASSWSTGSYNEQFF.

This clone turned up a few times. This chain links TRBV25-1 with TRBJ1-2; TRBD1 might be the D (5 bases). Germline CDR1 is MGHDK and CDR2 is SYGVNS. V was clipped by 3 bases and J by 9 bases, with 11 bases between them. There are 12 residues in the CDR3. CDR3 coding DNA: TGTGCCAGCAGTGAGGTAGGGACGAGCTACACCTTC. Encoded protein: CASSEVGTSYTF.

The J gene is TRBJ2-7, the V gene TRBV15; D gene unclear. The CDR3 contains 15 residues. The germline V and J ends were trimmed by 0 bases and 4 bases, with 13 bases remaining between them. Germline-derived CDR1 and CDR2 are LNHNV and YYDKDF (reference sequence). The CDR3 protein is CATSREISPGYEQYF. The CDR3 nucleotides are TGTGCCACCAGCAGAGAAATTTCGCCAGGATACGAGCAGTACTTC.

The chain has TRBV7-2 and TRBJ2-5; D may match TRBD1 or TRBD2 (5 bases each). V was clipped by 0 bases and J by 3 bases, with 14 bases between them. Germline V CDR1 and CDR2: SGHTA, FQGNSA. This CDR3 is built from 16 residues. CDR3 region: CASSLAGWGYKETQYF. CDR3 coding DNA: TGTGCCAGCAGCTTAGCTGGGTGGGGGTACAAAGAGACCCAGTACTTC.

The rearrangement joins TRBV2 to TRBJ1-3, with D perhaps matching TRBD1 (5 bases). In germline, CDR1 is SNHLY, CDR2 FYNNEI. V gave up 8 bases and J gave up 6 bases, with 11 bases separating them. This CDR3 spans 12 amino acids. DNA for the CDR3: TGTGCCAGCCAAGGGGATATAAACACCATATATTTT. It translates to CASQGDINTIYF.

This clone was seen just once. V usage is TRBV29-1 and J usage is TRBJ2-5, with D uncertain. V was pared by 4 bases and J by 5 bases, with 11 bases between. This CDR3 is built from 12 residues. Per germline, CDR1 SQVTM and CDR2 ANQGSEA. CDR3 residues: CSVANLYETQYF. The CDR3 bases are TGCAGCGTTGCCAATTTATATGAGACCCAGTACTTC.

The rearrangement links TRBV7-2 to TRBJ1-2, with 8 bases aligning to TRBD1. The trim removed 3 bases at V and 5 bases at J, leaving 8 bases unmatched. This CDR3 is built from 15 residues. CDR1 is SGHTA, CDR2 FQGNSA, per germline. CDR3 region: CASSFAPGGSYGYTF. DNA of the CDR3: TGTGCCAGCAGCTTTGCACCAGGGGGCTCGTATGGCTACACCTTC.

The chain employs TRBV6-1 and TRBJ2-7, with 7 bases matching TRBD1. This CDR3 has 19 amino acids. Germline CDR1 and CDR2: MNHNS and SASEGT. Trimming cost V 2 bases and J 4 bases; bases outside gene matches: 20. CDR3 sequence reads: CASSELIASPGTVSYEQYF. For the CDR3, the DNA is TGTGCCAGCAGTGAATTAATCGCAAGCCCCGGGACAGTATCATACGAGCAGTACTTC.

This clone was seen a single time. The chain couples TRBV10-3 to TRBJ1-1; D remains ambiguous. In germline, CDR1 is ENHRY, CDR2 SYGVKD. V was shortened by 2 bases and J by 0 bases, with 13 bases between the two germline ends. The CDR3 extends over 16 amino acids. The CDR3 region is CAISEPDRGMNTEAFF. As DNA, the CDR3 is TGTGCCATCAGTGAGCCCGACCGCGGTATGAACACTGAAGCTTTCTTT.

This rearrangement joins TRBV7-9 to TRBJ2-7, with no clear D. V lost 5 bases to trimming and J lost 3 bases, with 17 bases between them. Germline V gene sequence: CDR1 SEHNR, CDR2 FQNEAQ (reference sequence). The CDR3 runs to 15 residues. For the CDR3, the DNA is TGTGCCAGCAGCCGAGATGTACCGGGTTACTACGAGCAGTACTTC. The encoded protein is CASSRDVPGYYEQYF.

This sequence joins TRBV7-2 and TRBJ2-7, with 10 bases matching TRBD2. CDR1 is SGHTA, CDR2 FQGNSA, per germline. Germline trimming cut 8 bases from V and 4 bases from J; bases unmatched to any gene: 5. The CDR3 has 13 residues. The CDR3 is CASQRGGVYEQYF. The CDR3 bases are TGTGCCAGCCAGCGGGGGGGCGTATACGAGCAGTACTTC.

The sample holds a few counts of this clone. V usage is TRBV2 and J usage is TRBJ2-7, with D maybe TRBD2 (5 bases). The V gene lost 6 bases and the J gene lost 0 bases, with 6 bases spanning the gap. The CDR3 loop spans 12 amino acids. Germline CDR1 and CDR2: SNHLY and FYNNEI. The CDR3 DNA follows: TGTGCCAGCAGGGAGGACTCCTACGAGCAGTACTTC. Protein: CASREDSYEQYF. Together with reference TRBV2 and TRBJ2-7, the CDR3 gives the full variable domain: EPEVTQTPSHQVTQMGQEVILRCVPISNHLYFYWYRQILGQKVEFLVSFYNNEISEKSEIFDDQFSVERPDGSNFTLKIRSTKLEDSAMYFCASREDSYEQYFGPGTRLTVT.

The V call is TRBV7-2, the J call TRBJ2-7; 7 bases agree with TRBD1. From germline, CDR1 is SGHTA and CDR2 FQGNSA. The CDR3 consists of 13 residues. The junction had 3 bases not matched to a gene; V was cut back by 3 bases and J by 4 bases. The CDR3 DNA follows: TGTGCCAGCAGCTTCGGACAGGCGTACGAGCAGTACTTC. Encoded protein: CASSFGQAYEQYF.

This chain links TRBV7-6 with TRBJ2-2; 11 nucleotides match TRBD2. CDR3 length: 15 amino acids. Germline V gene sequence: CDR1 SGHVS, CDR2 FNYEAQ. V was clipped by 2 bases and J by 6 bases; unmatched bases: 2. The CDR3 nucleotides read TGTGCCAGCAGCTTAAGTAGCGGGGGGGCCGGGGAGCTGTTTTTT. This codes for CASSLSSGGAGELFF.

Comments on this clone: The sample holds other DNA sequences that translate to the same CDR3. The chain employs TRBV5-1 and TRBJ2-1; D ambiguous. This CDR3 has 14 amino acids. Germline V gene sequence: CDR1 SGHRS, CDR2 YFSETQ. V was pared by 0 bases and J by 2 bases, with 6 bases between. This CDR3 is CASSLGQAYNEQFF. CDR3 in DNA: TGCGCCAGCAGCTTGGGTCAGGCCTACAATGAGCAGTTCTTC.